This TCR beta chain was profiled in a study of shared clonotypes between healthy human individuals (dated by TCRdb to 2020 to 2021). A note on the overall study: A couple of women and a few men aged 18 to 49 years were included in the cohort. Per donor, leukapheresis produced somewhere between about 0.8 and 9.5 billion PBMCs. To increase sequencing depth and limit assay-specific biases, TCR repertoire library preparation and sequencing were carried out by different laboratories using diverse techniques. Blood TCR repertoires of about five healthy adults were deeply sequenced to estimate repertoire size and the extent of clonotype sharing between individuals. For each donor, CD4 naive and CD4 memory were each given three plates, CD8 naive was given two plates, and CD8 memory was given one plate.

Donors were healthy HIV-negative adults with no recently reported acute infections or vaccinations. Every donor was a Caucasian adult residing in Nashville, Tennessee, USA. CD4+ T cells were enriched by magnetic negative selection; naive cells were then positively selected on CD45RA, and the negative fraction formed the memory subset. Blood was collected by leukapheresis, and PBMCs were isolated by Ficoll-Histopaque density gradient centrifugation and then cryopreserved in liquid nitrogen vapor phase. Analytical flow cytometry was used to check the purity and quantity of every magnetically sorted T cell population. Each sorted fraction had its genomic DNA isolated and then quantified by UV absorbance on a Nanodrop 2000c. Results the study describes overall, beyond this receptor: Estimated clonotype richness was generally larger for naive than for memory subsets. The genetic and exposure-history diversity represented was limited by the small number of donors. Incomplete sequencing was indicated by rarefaction of sorted-subset datasets, despite the large sequencing depth. Pairwise subsampling indicated that sequencing depth was expected to affect the degree of clonotype sharing among donors. Only blood was sampled, and tissue TCR repertoires likely differ from those in blood. Clonotypes shared by all four sorted-subset donors showed higher generation probabilities than non-shared clonotypes. Sharing across several donors was observed for 5% to 6.5% of naive CD4, about 3.2% of naive CD8, 2% to 2.5% of memory CD4, and roughly 0.4% of memory CD8 clonotypes.

Including cysteine and phenylalanine, the CDR3 has 15 amino acids. Only CDR3 DNA is held: 45 bases, read in frame from base 1. At the junction V is shortened by 2 bases and J by 0 bases, with 8 bases in between. As encoded in the germline V gene (reference sequence), CDR1 is SEHNR while CDR2 is FQNEAQ. As to this clone: The antigen it recognizes is unknown. It has no much larger one-base neighbor in the sample; base qualities were not kept.

TCR CDR3 regions were amplified from genomic DNA by multiplex PCR using the deep immunoSEQ assay. For each cell subset, the extracted genomic DNA was distributed evenly across all wells of several immunoSEQ 96-well plates, and each plate served as one replicate. For sorted subsets, approximately 200 ng of genomic DNA, equivalent to around 30,000 T cell genomes, went into each replicate PCR. Purified libraries were quantified with a Qubit 3.0 fluorometer, sized on a Bioanalyzer 2100, and re-quantified with the KAPA Library Quantification kit. Each immunoSEQ 96-well plate was sequenced on its own single-read 150-cycle Illumina NextSeq 550 flow cell. The paper's data handling went like this. Because the immunoSEQ output included only junctional sequences and no quality scores, the filtering could not be the same as the filtering used for full-length reads. Sequences were annotated with PyIR, a Python wrapper for IgBLAST v1.9, and V/J genes and CDR3 were assigned using IMGT germline references. Reads with weak V/J assignments (E-value above 1e-6), missing CDR3, stop codons, out-of-frame junctions, or ambiguous translated residues were removed. V3J clonotypes were defined by identical inferred V gene, J gene, and CDR3 amino acid sequence. The percentage overlap between two repertoires was calculated by dividing the number of shared unique clonotypes by the size of the smaller repertoire. Richness of each repertoire was evaluated using RTK rarefaction, the Chao1 estimator, and Recon v2.1 estimates of unobserved clonotypes. Generation probabilities were computed with OLGA for all TCRbeta clonotypes obtained by the gDNA method from several donors. TCRdb's version of the immuneACCESS table is confined to in-frame rearrangements and falls short of the full clone set. An unresolved V gene accounts for under half of the shortfall where checked; the remainder is of unknown origin. Clone size and the V and J calls come from that table; the DNA yielded D and trimming. In all, the sample holds approximately 500,000 clones, and 90% to 96% of those were seen once. Together, the top ten hold approximately 0.06% of the sample.

The chain employs TRBV7-9 and TRBJ2-1; no D gene can be assigned with confidence. The sample was naive CD4+ T cells sorted from blood. The cell subset or site label corresponds to: CD45RA+ positively selected. The receptor comes from a woman aged 25 to 39 in good health. The sequenced DNA is TGTGCCAGCAGCTTAAGAGCGAGCTCCTACAATGAGCAGTTCTTC. This is translated as CASSLRASSYNEQFF.